A selection of T cell receptor beta chains follows, all from one sample in a study of Tregs in tolerant kidney transplant recipients. Sequenced by immunoSEQ multiplex PCR; TCRdb stores in-frame clones only, minus some. Of 50,000 to 85,000 clones in the sample, around nine tenths were seen once. Sequenced here: CD8+ T cells from blood, sampled before the transplant. The receptor source for this set is a human donor who received a combined kidney and bone marrow transplant. The CDR3 runs from the conserved cysteine through the conserved F or W. The D gene is left open where the match is weak. Clone size, where shown, is once, few, many, or a class for clones that have expanded.

j_call,v_call,clone_size,d_call,cdr3_aa,cdr3_nt
TRBJ1-5,TRBV19,NA,NA,CASTTGGIQPQHF,TGTGCCAGTACCACTGGGGGGATTCAGCCCCAGCATTTT
TRBJ2-1,TRBV6-5,NA,TRBD1,CASSSPDRDNEQFF,TGTGCCAGCAGTTCCCCGGACAGGGACAATGAGCAGTTCTTC
TRBJ1-1,TRBV28,NA,NA,CASRSSQGSQNTEAFF,TGTGCCAGCAGATCCTCACAAGGGAGTCAGAACACTGAAGCTTTCTTT
TRBJ2-5,TRBV5-5,NA,NA,CASSFSGGSQETQYF,TGTGCCAGCAGCTTTTCTGGCGGCAGCCAAGAGACCCAGTACTTC
TRBJ1-5,TRBV4-1,NA,NA,CASSQEAGQPQHF,TGCGCCAGCAGCCAAGAGGCGGGTCAGCCCCAGCATTTT
TRBJ1-3,TRBV4-3,NA,NA,CASSQGKSSGNTIYF,TGCGCCAGCAGCCAAGGAAAGAGCTCTGGAAACACCATATATTTT
TRBJ2-7,TRBV19,NA,NA,CASSLTSGEGFWEQYF,TGTGCCAGTAGTTTAACCTCAGGGGAGGGATTCTGGGAGCAGTACTTC
TRBJ2-3,TRBV9,NA,NA,CASSVGYGVIRDTQYF,TGTGCCAGCAGCGTAGGGTACGGGGTGATCCGGGATACGCAGTATTTT
TRBJ1-2,TRBV27,NA,NA,CASSLNREGGYTF,TGTGCCAGCAGTTTAAACAGGGAGGGTGGCTACACCTTC
TRBJ2-1,TRBV6-4,once,TRBD2,CASSPLAGGSYNEQFF,TGTGCCAGCAGTCCGCTAGCGGGAGGGTCCTACAATGAGCAGTTCTTC
TRBJ2-2,TRBV2,NA,NA,CASCRDLSNTGELFF,TGTGCCAGCTGTCGGGATCTGTCGAACACCGGGGAGCTGTTTTTT
TRBJ1-2,TRBV28,NA,NA,CASCPWTDPRRGYTF,TGTGCCAGCTGTCCTTGGACAGACCCCCGGCGGGGCTACACCTTC
TRBJ2-5,TRBV4-3,once,TRBD2,CASSQLAGQETQYF,TGCGCCAGCAGCCAATTAGCGGGGCAAGAGACCCAGTACTTC
TRBJ2-6,TRBV4-3,NA,NA,CASSQDSALLGGANVLTF,TGCGCCAGCAGCCAAGATTCGGCCCTCCTAGGTGGGGCCAACGTCCTGACTTTC
TRBJ2-1,TRBV28,NA,NA,CASSPKWKGDNEQFF,TGTGCCAGCAGCCCCAAATGGAAAGGAGACAATGAGCAGTTCTTC
TRBJ2-5,TRBV13,once,NA,CASSPRLDSWEETQYF,TGTGCCAGCAGCCCACGACTCGACTCTTGGGAAGAGACCCAGTACTTC
TRBJ2-1,TRBV6-1,NA,TRBD1,CASSAETGAYNEQFF,TGTGCCAGCAGTGCGGAGACAGGGGCCTACAATGAGCAGTTCTTC
TRBJ1-2,TRBV28,NA,TRBD1,CASSLVSTGGKYGYTF,TGTGCCAGCAGTTTAGTTTCAACAGGGGGCAAATATGGCTACACCTTC
TRBJ1-1,TRBV4-3,NA,TRBD1,CASSQVPQGAHTEAFF,TGCGCCAGCAGCCAAGTTCCTCAGGGGGCGCACACTGAAGCTTTCTTT
TRBJ2-5,TRBV7-2,NA,NA,CASSLDDSTQETQYF,TGTGCCAGCAGCTTAGACGACAGTACCCAAGAGACCCAGTACTTC
TRBJ1-1,TRBV13,NA,TRBD1,CASSPRGQLNTEAFF,TGTGCCAGCAGCCCCAGGGGACAGTTGAACACTGAAGCTTTCTTT
TRBJ2-5,TRBV9,NA,NA,CASSVVPRAGVGSQETQYF,TGTGCCAGCAGCGTAGTACCCCGGGCAGGGGTTGGGAGTCAGGAGACCCAGTACTTC
TRBJ1-2,TRBV7-3,NA,NA,CASSAAGGLDYGYTF,TGTGCCAGCAGCGCGGCGGGGGGTTTGGACTATGGCTACACCTTC
TRBJ1-4,TRBV7-8,NA,NA,CASSSIGGAWEKLFF,TGTGCCAGCAGTTCAATAGGGGGGGCATGGGAAAAACTGTTTTTT
TRBJ1-2,TRBV19,NA,NA,CASSMVGISRYGYTF,TGTGCCAGTAGTATGGTTGGAATCTCTAGGTATGGCTACACCTTC
TRBJ2-5,TRBV7-2,NA,NA,CASSPQEGRTQYF,TGTGCCAGCAGCCCCCAGGAAGGAAGGACCCAGTACTTC
TRBJ1-2,TRBV7-9,NA,NA,CASTPGWAGYGYTF,TGTGCCAGCACACCCGGATGGGCAGGGTATGGCTACACCTTC
TRBJ2-2,TRBV27,NA,NA,CASSLWSVAAGELFF,TGTGCCAGCAGTTTATGGTCTGTGGCCGCCGGGGAGCTGTTTTTT
TRBJ2-1,TRBV9,once,NA,CASSARLNEQFF,TGTGCCAGCAGCGCAAGACTCAATGAGCAGTTCTTC
TRBJ1-1,TRBV5-5,NA,NA,CASSWGDNTEAFF,TGTGCCAGCAGCTGGGGGGACAACACTGAAGCTTTCTTT
TRBJ1-6,TRBV7-9,NA,NA,CASTERLWNSPLHF,TGTGCCAGCACCGAAAGACTATGGAATTCACCCCTCCACTTT
TRBJ2-7,TRBV2,NA,TRBD1,CASRISTGTGVSYEQYF,TGTGCCAGCAGGATATCAACCGGGACAGGGGTATCCTACGAGCAGTACTTC
TRBJ2-5,TRBV19,NA,NA,CASSRMGALLQETQYF,TGTGCCAGTAGCCGGATGGGGGCCCTCCTCCAAGAGACCCAGTACTTC
TRBJ2-2,TRBV9,NA,NA,CASSVDRAIGELFF,TGTGCCAGCAGCGTAGACAGGGCAATCGGGGAGCTGTTTTTT
TRBJ2-7,TRBV11-2,NA,NA,CASRRWRGDEQYF,TGTGCCAGTCGTCGGTGGAGGGGCGACGAGCAGTACTTC